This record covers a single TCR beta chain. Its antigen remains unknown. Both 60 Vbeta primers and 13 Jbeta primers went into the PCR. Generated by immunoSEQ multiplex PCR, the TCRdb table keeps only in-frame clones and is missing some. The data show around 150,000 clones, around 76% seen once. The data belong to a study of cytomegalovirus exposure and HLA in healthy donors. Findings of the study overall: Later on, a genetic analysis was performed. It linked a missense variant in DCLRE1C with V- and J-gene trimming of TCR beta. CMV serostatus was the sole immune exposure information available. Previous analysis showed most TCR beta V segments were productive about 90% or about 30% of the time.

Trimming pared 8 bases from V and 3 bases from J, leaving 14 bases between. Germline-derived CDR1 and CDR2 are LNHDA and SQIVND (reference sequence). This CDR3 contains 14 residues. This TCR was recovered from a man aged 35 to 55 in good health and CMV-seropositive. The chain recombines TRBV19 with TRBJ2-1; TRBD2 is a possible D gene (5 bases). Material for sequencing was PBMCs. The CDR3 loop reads CASALESGYNEQFF. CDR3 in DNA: TGTGCCAGTGCGTTGGAGAGCGGCTACAATGAGCAGTTCTTC.